This T cell receptor (beta chain) was identified in a study of CD8+ T cells in alopecia areata. Described treatment: oral pan-JAK inhibitor, 5-10 mg twice daily. cDNA serving as the sequencing template came from extracted, reverse transcribed RNA. Assay: immunoSEQ multiplex PCR; the TCRdb copy retains only in-frame clones and omits some. This sample carries fewer than 200,000 clones, around three fifths of them seen once, and the ten largest clones take 13% to 15%. With regard to this clone: This sample also contains other DNA sequences that code for the same CDR3.

Sample: CD4+ T cells sorted from blood, taken at week 24, from a patient treated with tofacitinib. The receptor's source is a human donor with alopecia areata.

CDR3 sequence (DNA): TGCAGCGTTGACGGGGGTTCCTACGAGCAGTACTTC. Translating it yields CSVDGGSYEQYF. The V and J genes are TRBV29-1 and TRBJ2-7, with D possibly being TRBD2 (6 bases). The V gene lost 3 bases and the J gene lost 1 base, with 7 bases spanning the gap. Per germline, CDR1 SQVTM and CDR2 ANQGSEA. This CDR3 comprises 12 residues.